Described below is a single T cell receptor (beta chain) sequence and its context. Its antigen target is currently unknown. Per-base quality was not reported, and no clone a single base away is much larger than it. This entry comes from a study of CD8 T cells in Susac syndrome (dated 2019 in TCRdb). With regard to the full study: The study used repertoire sequencing to test whether antigen drove CD8+ T cell activation and differentiation in Susac syndrome. The paper's findings and limits, for the study overall: The number of individuals in the TCR sequencing and HLA analysis was acknowledged as relatively small.

Peripheral blood CD8+ and CD4+ T cells from healthy donors, Susac syndrome patients and multiple sclerosis patients were profiled using high-throughput TCR beta sequencing. The multiple sclerosis controls were treatment-naive patients whose relapsing-remitting disease, either stable or active, fulfilled the revised McDonald criteria. Bulk CD8+ and CD4+ T cells were purified magnetically by negative isolation, whereas CD8+ TEMRA cells were enriched by FACS. Blood was collected in EDTA tubes and processed within 24 hours, with PBMCs isolated through density gradient centrifugation. PBMCs intended for TCR sequencing were cryopreserved in liquid nitrogen and thawed later in a water bath at 37 degrees C. A purity of at least 90% was achieved for sorted or isolated CD4+, CD8+ and CD8+ TEMRA cells. The germline V gene encodes CDR1 SQVTM and CDR2 ANQGSEA. Reading from cysteine to phenylalanine, the CDR3 counts 12 amino acids. The retained sequence is limited to the CDR3, 36 bases, with the frame set at the first base.

RNA was extracted using the RNeasy kit, and roughly 0.5 to 1 ug of the RNA was reverse transcribed with random hexamers. The immunoSEQ multiplex PCR assay, which covers 54 Vbeta and 13 Jbeta segments, was used to amplify TCR beta CDR3 regions. PCR amplification bias was corrected by using a synthetic template baseline for primer optimization and computational correction. Per the authors' processing: Reads were assigned to V, D and J genes according to IMGT and analyzed in immunoSEQ Analyzer, with only productive sequences retained. Clonality was computed as one minus Shannon entropy normalized by log2 of the number of productive unique sequences. For each patient and control, public and private clones were evaluated among the 100 most prevalent clones. A clone was defined as Susac-specific if it was absent from the healthy and MS cohorts, from about 1,100 published viral clones and from other ImmuneACCESS disease sequences. Clones were called with MiXCR by TCRdb after fastp trimmed the public reads at Q25, and only in-frame beta chains were retained. Rows are unified per CDR3 protein, each entry keeping the most common DNA and genes. In this record, the V and J calls reflect TCRdb's handling and not the investigators' own analysis. The sample has about 300,000 distinct CDR3 sequences on record, 90% to 95% of them singletons. The top ten hold approximately 0.065% of the sample.

The chain is made from TRBV29-1 and TRBJ1-2; 6 matching bases give a weak D call of TRBD1. The sequence came from a human donor with multiple sclerosis. The sample was CD4+ T cells from PBMCs. The CDR3 reads as follows: CAGAAQVYGYTF. At the DNA level, the sequence is TGCGCGGGGGCAGCCCAGGTCTATGGCTACACCTTC.